The present entry profiles one TCR beta chain with its context. The sample belongs to a study of blood T cell repertoires in COVID-19. Study-level background: The study drew acute and convalescent COVID-19 samples from the United States, Italy and Spain. PBMCs, B-cell-depleted T cells, or T cells were the source of the cDNA or gDNA that made up the material.

V gave up 5 bases and J gave up 2 bases; unmatched junction bases: 0. Per germline, CDR1 GTSNPN and CDR2 SVGIG (reference sequence). The CDR3 runs 13 residues. Some clones are missing from TCRdb's copy, which holds only in-frame ones; the method was immunoSEQ multiplex PCR. Of under 130,000 clones listed, 80% to 90% are singletons. The rearrangement joins TRBV30 to TRBJ1-3; the match to TRBD1 covers 10 bases. This clonotype originated in a woman aged 80 or over with acute or convalescent COVID-19. Sequenced input: peripheral blood. The CDR3 nucleotides are TGTGCCTGGGACAGGGGGCCTGGAAACACCATATATTTT. Its translation is CAWDRGPGNTIYF.